These T cell receptor beta chains were read from a single sample in a study of early T cells in non-severe SARS-CoV-2 infection. TCRdb re-called the 5' RACE reads through MiXCR, storing one row per CDR3 protein. Found here are 65,000 to 85,000 distinct CDR3 sequences, about a tenth of them singletons; the top ten hold roughly a sixth. The input for sequencing was whole blood, taken at baseline. The receptors come from an adult who was a healthcare worker with PCR-confirmed SARS-CoV-2 infection or an uninfected control (not recorded which). Both conserved end residues are part of each CDR3. D genes are given only for firm matches. Clone size is shown for a subset of rows, as once, few, many or a class of expanded clone.

V gene: TRBV11-2; J gene: TRBJ1-1; D gene: -; clone size: few; CDR3 protein: CASSLAGVHGAFF; CDR3 DNA: TGTGCCAGCAGCTTAGCAGGGGTACATGGAGCTTTCTTT
V gene: TRBV7-2; J gene: TRBJ2-7; D gene: -; clone size: -; CDR3 protein: CASSTAPTEQYF; CDR3 DNA: TGTGCCAGCAGCACTGCACCGACCGAGCAGTACTTC
V gene: TRBV2; J gene: TRBJ2-1; D gene: -; clone size: -; CDR3 protein: CASSGTPNEQFF; CDR3 DNA: TGTGCCAGCAGTGGGACACCGAATGAGCAGTTCTTC
V gene: TRBV7-2; J gene: TRBJ1-3; D gene: -; clone size: many; CDR3 protein: CASSLDRGTGNTIYF; CDR3 DNA: TGTGCCAGCAGCTTAGATCGGGGGACCGGAAACACCATATATTTT
V gene: TRBV20-1; J gene: TRBJ2-1; D gene: -; clone size: many; CDR3 protein: CSAGGRGKGNNEQFF; CDR3 DNA: TGCAGTGCAGGGGGACGGGGTAAGGGGAACAATGAGCAGTTCTTC
V gene: TRBV20-1; J gene: TRBJ1-2; D gene: TRBD1; clone size: -; CDR3 protein: CSARVWQGDAGYTF; CDR3 DNA: TGCAGTGCTAGAGTGTGGCAGGGGGATGCTGGCTACACCTTC
V gene: TRBV3-1; J gene: TRBJ2-3; D gene: TRBD1; clone size: -; CDR3 protein: CASSPGGVDTQYF; CDR3 DNA: TGTGCCAGCAGTCCAGGGGGTGTAGATACGCAGTATTTT
V gene: TRBV7-8; J gene: TRBJ1-1; D gene: -; clone size: few; CDR3 protein: CASSPLTGNHMNTEAFF; CDR3 DNA: TGTGCCAGCAGCCCCCTGACAGGTAATCACATGAACACTGAAGCTTTCTTT
V gene: TRBV5-1; J gene: TRBJ1-1; D gene: -; clone size: few; CDR3 protein: CASSLNTEAFF; CDR3 DNA: TGCGCCAGCAGCCTGAACACTGAAGCTTTCTTT
V gene: TRBV15; J gene: TRBJ1-4; D gene: -; clone size: few; CDR3 protein: CATSRDLSATNEKLFF; CDR3 DNA: TGTGCCACCAGCAGAGACCTCAGCGCAACTAATGAAAAACTGTTTTTT
V gene: TRBV7-9; J gene: TRBJ2-2; D gene: -; clone size: medium-sized; CDR3 protein: CASSHAFGYNTGELFF; CDR3 DNA: TGTGCCAGCAGCCACGCCTTTGGGTATAACACCGGGGAGCTGTTTTTT
V gene: TRBV7-2; J gene: TRBJ2-7; D gene: -; clone size: many; CDR3 protein: CASSSGSSAHEQYF; CDR3 DNA: TGTGCCAGCAGCTCCGGAAGTTCGGCGCACGAGCAGTACTTC
V gene: TRBV20-1; J gene: TRBJ2-3; D gene: -; clone size: many; CDR3 protein: CSARGHPMVDTQYF; CDR3 DNA: TGCAGTGCTAGAGGACATCCGATGGTAGATACGCAGTATTTT
V gene: TRBV6-1; J gene: TRBJ2-7; D gene: -; clone size: many; CDR3 protein: CASSEAVWVTNEQYF; CDR3 DNA: TGTGCCAGCAGTGAAGCAGTATGGGTCACTAACGAGCAGTACTTC
V gene: TRBV29-1; J gene: TRBJ1-1; D gene: -; clone size: few; CDR3 protein: CSVGEQGVRAFF; CDR3 DNA: TGCAGCGTTGGAGAACAAGGCGTCCGAGCTTTCTTT
V gene: TRBV5-1; J gene: TRBJ1-1; D gene: -; clone size: few; CDR3 protein: CASSLLWGGGTEAFF; CDR3 DNA: TGCGCCAGCAGCTTGTTGTGGGGTGGAGGCACTGAAGCTTTCTTT
V gene: TRBV28; J gene: TRBJ2-7; D gene: TRBD1; clone size: few; CDR3 protein: CASTPSGTGSYEQYF; CDR3 DNA: TGTGCCAGCACGCCCTCCGGGACAGGGAGCTACGAGCAGTACTTC
V gene: TRBV5-1; J gene: TRBJ2-7; D gene: TRBD1; clone size: few; CDR3 protein: CASSRDRSYEQYF; CDR3 DNA: TGCGCCAGCAGCCGGGACAGGTCCTACGAGCAGTACTTC
V gene: TRBV14; J gene: TRBJ1-2; D gene: -; clone size: many; CDR3 protein: CASSHGAWGYTF; CDR3 DNA: TGTGCCAGCAGCCATGGGGCCTGGGGCTACACCTTC
V gene: TRBV28; J gene: TRBJ2-7; D gene: -; clone size: -; CDR3 protein: CASSSQVYEQYF; CDR3 DNA: TGTGCCAGCAGTTCACAGGTATACGAGCAGTACTTC
V gene: TRBV18; J gene: TRBJ1-1; D gene: -; clone size: few; CDR3 protein: CASSPQVNTEAFF; CDR3 DNA: TGTGCCAGCTCACCCCAGGTGAACACTGAAGCTTTCTTT
V gene: TRBV4-1; J gene: TRBJ2-7; D gene: -; clone size: few; CDR3 protein: CASSQGPIPINEQYF; CDR3 DNA: TGCGCCAGCAGCCAAGGACCAATTCCTATTAACGAGCAGTACTTC
V gene: TRBV29-1; J gene: TRBJ2-7; D gene: -; clone size: -; CDR3 protein: CSVDLGYEQYF; CDR3 DNA: TGCAGCGTTGATTTGGGTTACGAGCAGTACTTC